This is a list of T cell receptor beta chains from one sample in a study of CD8 T cells in Susac syndrome. TCRdb reanalysed the immunoSEQ multiplex PCR reads using MiXCR and keeps one entry per CDR3 protein. The sample lists about 140,000 distinct CDR3 sequences, approximately 95% occurring once. Sequencing used CD8+ T cells from PBMCs. All receptors derive from a human donor with Susac syndrome. The CDR3 runs from the conserved cysteine through the conserved F or W. The order of the fields is CDR3 length, V gene, clone size, J gene, D gene, CDR3 DNA, CDR3 protein. A D gene is named only where the DNA matches it firmly. Clone size is shown for a subset of rows, as once, few, many or a class of expanded clone.

cdr3_length: 14; v_call: TRBV29-1; clone_size: NA; j_call: TRBJ2-3; d_call: NA; cdr3_nt: TGCAGCGTTTTTGGCGCAGACGGTACAGATACGCAGTATTTT; cdr3_aa: CSVFGADGTDTQYF
cdr3_length: 12; v_call: TRBV25-1; clone_size: NA; j_call: TRBJ1-1; d_call: TRBD1; cdr3_nt: TGTGCCAGCAGTGATAGGGGGCAGCGAGCTTTCTTT; cdr3_aa: CASSDRGQRAFF
cdr3_length: 12; v_call: TRBV12-3/TRBV12-4; clone_size: NA; j_call: TRBJ1-1; d_call: NA; cdr3_nt: TGTGCCAGCAGTTTCATTAGCACTGAAGCTTTCTTT; cdr3_aa: CASSFISTEAFF
cdr3_length: 14; v_call: TRBV20-1; clone_size: NA; j_call: TRBJ2-7; d_call: TRBD1; cdr3_nt: TGCAGTGCTTCGGAGACAGGGATCCCCTACGAGCAGTACTTC; cdr3_aa: CSASETGIPYEQYF
cdr3_length: 12; v_call: TRBV29-1; clone_size: NA; j_call: TRBJ2-7; d_call: NA; cdr3_nt: TGCAGCGTTGCAGACCGATACTACGAGCAGTACTTC; cdr3_aa: CSVADRYYEQYF
cdr3_length: 15; v_call: TRBV6-5; clone_size: NA; j_call: TRBJ2-1; d_call: TRBD1; cdr3_nt: TGTGCCAGCAGCTTCGCCGGGACAGGGTACAATGAGCAGTTCTTC; cdr3_aa: CASSFAGTGYNEQFF
cdr3_length: 20; v_call: TRBV7-3; clone_size: NA; j_call: TRBJ2-1; d_call: TRBD2; cdr3_nt: TGTGCCAGCAGCCCTGGGGGGGCTAGCGGGAGTGGGAGCTCCTACAATGAGCAGTTCTTC; cdr3_aa: CASSPGGASGSGSSYNEQFF
cdr3_length: 16; v_call: TRBV4-1; clone_size: NA; j_call: TRBJ2-3; d_call: NA; cdr3_nt: TGCGCCAGCAGCCAGCCAGGGGACATGGCGCCAGATACGCAGTATTTT; cdr3_aa: CASSQPGDMAPDTQYF
cdr3_length: 16; v_call: TRBV13; clone_size: NA; j_call: TRBJ2-1; d_call: NA; cdr3_nt: TGTGCCAGCAGCTTAAGCCCCGACCCTCCCCAAAATGAGCAGTTCTTC; cdr3_aa: CASSLSPDPPQNEQFF
cdr3_length: 15; v_call: TRBV28; clone_size: NA; j_call: TRBJ2-5; d_call: TRBD2; cdr3_nt: TGTGCCAGCAGTCCCAGCGCGGGAGGCTGGGAGACCCAGTACTTC; cdr3_aa: CASSPSAGGWETQYF
cdr3_length: 13; v_call: TRBV30; clone_size: NA; j_call: TRBJ2-7; d_call: NA; cdr3_nt: TGTGCCTGGAGTGCAGGGGATCGTAGCGAGCAGTACTTC; cdr3_aa: CAWSAGDRSEQYF
cdr3_length: 14; v_call: TRBV2; clone_size: NA; j_call: TRBJ2-7; d_call: TRBD2; cdr3_nt: TGTGCCAGCAGCGGACTAGCGGGAGAGGCCGAGCAGTACTTC; cdr3_aa: CASSGLAGEAEQYF
cdr3_length: 16; v_call: TRBV14; clone_size: NA; j_call: TRBJ1-5; d_call: NA; cdr3_nt: TGTGCCAGCAGCCTTAAGCGGGGGAGGTGCAATCAGCCCCAGCATTTT; cdr3_aa: CASSLKRGRCNQPQHF
cdr3_length: 14; v_call: TRBV20-1; clone_size: NA; j_call: TRBJ2-1; d_call: NA; cdr3_nt: TGCAGTGCCCCGGACTCCTTTCTGGTCAATGAGCAGTTCTTC; cdr3_aa: CSAPDSFLVNEQFF
cdr3_length: 13; v_call: TRBV6-1; clone_size: NA; j_call: TRBJ2-7; d_call: TRBD2; cdr3_nt: TGTCGGACTAGCGGGAGTTTTGTCCACGAGCAGTACTTC; cdr3_aa: CRTSGSFVHEQYF
cdr3_length: 14; v_call: TRBV5-1; clone_size: NA; j_call: TRBJ1-4; d_call: NA; cdr3_nt: TGCGCCAGCAGCTTTACAGGAGCAGGTGAAAAACTGTTTTTT; cdr3_aa: CASSFTGAGEKLFF
cdr3_length: 21; v_call: TRBV20-1; clone_size: NA; j_call: TRBJ2-7; d_call: TRBD1; cdr3_nt: TGCAGTGCTAGAGATTGGCATTGGTCGGCTGAAGGACAGGGCCGTTCCTACGAGCAGTACTTC; cdr3_aa: CSARDWHWSAEGQGRSYEQYF
cdr3_length: 16; v_call: TRBV20-1; clone_size: NA; j_call: TRBJ2-1; d_call: NA; cdr3_nt: TGCAGTGCTAGAGATTTGGGACCACTGAGTGACAGTGAGCAGTTCTTC; cdr3_aa: CSARDLGPLSDSEQFF
cdr3_length: 15; v_call: TRBV20-1; clone_size: NA; j_call: TRBJ2-7; d_call: NA; cdr3_nt: TGCAGTGCTAGAGATTCCCTAAGGAGCTCCTACGAGCAGTACTTC; cdr3_aa: CSARDSLRSSYEQYF
cdr3_length: 15; v_call: TRBV28; clone_size: once; j_call: TRBJ2-5; d_call: TRBD2; cdr3_nt: TGTGCCAGCAGTTCCCTAGCGGGAGGGCCAGAGACCCAGTACTTC; cdr3_aa: CASSSLAGGPETQYF
cdr3_length: 16; v_call: TRBV12-3/TRBV12-4; clone_size: NA; j_call: TRBJ2-3; d_call: NA; cdr3_nt: TGTGCCAGCAGTCCCGCCCTCGACGGGAGCACAGATACGCAGTATTTT; cdr3_aa: CASSPALDGSTDTQYF